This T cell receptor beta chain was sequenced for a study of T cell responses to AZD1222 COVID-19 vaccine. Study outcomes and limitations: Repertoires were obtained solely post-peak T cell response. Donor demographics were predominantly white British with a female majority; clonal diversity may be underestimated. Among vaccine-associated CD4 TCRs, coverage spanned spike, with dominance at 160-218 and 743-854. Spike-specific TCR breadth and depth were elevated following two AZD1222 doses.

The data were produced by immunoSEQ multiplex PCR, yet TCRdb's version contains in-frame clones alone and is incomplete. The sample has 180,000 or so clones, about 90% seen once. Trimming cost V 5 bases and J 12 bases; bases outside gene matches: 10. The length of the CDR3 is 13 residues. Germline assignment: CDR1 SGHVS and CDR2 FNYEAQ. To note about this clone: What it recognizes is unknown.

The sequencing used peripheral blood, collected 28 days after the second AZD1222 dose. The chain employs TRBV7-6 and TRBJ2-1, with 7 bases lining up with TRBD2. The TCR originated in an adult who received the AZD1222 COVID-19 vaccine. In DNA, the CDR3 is TGTGCCAGCAGCGCGGGAGCACGGGGTGGGCAGTTCTTC. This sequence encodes CASSAGARGGQFF.